This T cell receptor beta chain was found in a study of glioma-infiltrating T cells. Study-wide results and caveats: Tissue and blood shared very few CDR3 sequences. Gliomas, especially low-grade, showed above-expected tissue-blood divergence; non-neoplastic patients showed below.

In the case of this clonotype: Its specificity is not known.

CDR1 is MDHEN, CDR2 SYDVKM, per germline. The germline V and J ends were trimmed by 3 bases and 1 base, with 12 bases remaining between them. The CDR3 has 15 residues. Amplification of TCR alpha and beta CDR3 regions from RNA used iRepertoire nested multiplex PCR. Input was roughly 100-450 ng of tissue mRNA or PBMC total RNA. TCRdb independently ran MiXCR on the multiplex PCR reads; one entry per CDR3 protein. Among about 93,000 distinct CDR3 sequences, approximately 39% were seen once, and the ten largest hold roughly two fifths. The chain couples TRBV28 to TRBJ1-1; D unclear. Sequenced material: glioma tissue, nonneoplastic brain tissue, or PBMCs (not recorded which). The TCR was taken from a human donor with low-grade glioma or glioblastoma, undergoing nonglioma brain surgery, or in good health (not recorded which). The CDR3 sequence is CASSFPHTANTEAFF. The CDR3 coding sequence is TGTGCCAGCAGTTTCCCCCACACAGCGAACACTGAAGCTTTCTTT.